This T cell receptor (beta chain) was retrieved from a study of immune cell composition in non-small cell lung cancer. Across the whole study: Histologic subtype was mainly adenocarcinoma or squamous cell carcinoma. Study outcomes and limitations: Squamous carcinomas (about 75%) more often had tumour-associated clones >0.5% than adenocarcinomas (around 33%). It was not proven that tumour-reactive clones equal dominant tumour-associated clones. Lung adenocarcinomas had lower top 10 clone scores and clonality than squamous tumours.

CDR3 length: 20 amino acids. The germline gives CDR1 MDHEN, CDR2 SYDVKM. Trimming removed 6 bases from V and 0 bases from J; junction bases left unmatched: 18. Measured with immunoSEQ multiplex PCR; TCRdb has only the in-frame clones, and not every one. The data contain under 2,000 clones, 70% to 80% of them seen just once; the ten biggest clones take up roughly 4.2%. Notes on this clone: Antigen unknown.

The rearrangement links TRBV28 to TRBJ1-5; TRBD1 matches 9 bases. Sequenced material: lung tumor tissue. This clonotype originated in a human donor with non-small cell lung cancer. The CDR3 DNA follows: TGTGCCAGCAGGACACTGGGTAGGACAGGGGTCTCCTATAGCAATCAGCCCCAGCATTTT. Translated, it gives CASRTLGRTGVSYSNQPQHF. Filled out from reference TRBV28 and TRBJ1-5, the complete variable domain reads DVKVTQSSRYLVKRTGEKVFLECVQDMDHENMFWYRQDPGLGLRLIYFSYDVKMKEKGDIPEGYSVSREKKERFSLILESASTNQTSMYLCASRTLGRTGVSYSNQPQHFGDGTRLSIL.